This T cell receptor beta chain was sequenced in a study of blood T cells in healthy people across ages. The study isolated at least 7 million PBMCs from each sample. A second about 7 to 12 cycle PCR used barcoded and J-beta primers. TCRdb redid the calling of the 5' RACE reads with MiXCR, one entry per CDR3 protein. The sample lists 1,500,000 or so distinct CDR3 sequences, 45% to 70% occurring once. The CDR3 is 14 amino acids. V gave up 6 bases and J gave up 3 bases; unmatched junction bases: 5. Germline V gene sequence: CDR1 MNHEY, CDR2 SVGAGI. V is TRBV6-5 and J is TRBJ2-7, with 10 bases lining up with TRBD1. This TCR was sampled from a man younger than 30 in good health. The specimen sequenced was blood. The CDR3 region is CASRWTGGHYEQYF. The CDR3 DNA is TGTGCCAGCAGGTGGACAGGGGGGCACTACGAGCAGTACTTC.